A single sample gave rise to the 26 T cell receptor beta chains below, sequenced in a study of technical replicates of blood from a handful of donors. Using immunoSEQ multiplex PCR, the repertoire was profiled, and TCRdb retains in-frame clones only, with some absent. The table has some 13,000 clones, roughly 94% seen once; the top ten hold around 7%. Sequenced material: PBMCs. These receptors were taken from a human donor in good health.

The genes are TRBV11-2 and TRBJ2-3; 9 nucleotides match TRBD2. The CDR3 is 18 amino acids. With V trimmed by 5 bases and J by 4 bases, 16 bases remained unmatched. The germline V gene has CDR1 SGHAT and CDR2 FQNNGV. The CDR3 DNA sequence: TGTGCCAGCAGCCGTACGCGTAGCGGGAGCTCTATGGCAGATACGCAGTATTTT. Its translation: CASSRTRSGSSMADTQYF.

The chain recombines TRBV5-3 with TRBJ1-5; 8 bases are a match to TRBD1. TRBV5-3 is an ORF; its function is uncertain. V gave up 2 bases and J gave up 1 base; unmatched junction bases: 8. CDR3 length: 17 residues. CDR3 region: CARSFGQGENSNQPQHF. The DNA for the CDR3 is TGTGCCAGAAGCTTTGGACAGGGAGAAAACAGCAATCAGCCCCAGCATTTT.

The chain uses TRBV9 and TRBJ2-3; TRBD2 agrees at 16 bases. The J segment lost 4 bases and the V segment lost 4 bases, leaving 12 bases of the junction unmatched. Germline values: CDR1 SGDLS, CDR2 YYNGEE. This CDR3 contains 19 residues. CDR3: CASSPPGTSGRAGSDTQYF. CDR3 DNA sequence: TGTGCCAGCAGCCCCCCCGGGACTAGCGGGAGGGCCGGGTCAGATACGCAGTATTTT. The variable domain in full, with the rest retrieved from reference TRBV9 and TRBJ2-3, is DSGVTQTPKHLITATGQRVTLRCSPRSGDLSVYWYQQSLDQGLQFLIQYYNGEERAKGNILERFSAQQFPDLHSELNLSSLELGDSALYFCASSPPGTSGRAGSDTQYFGPGTRLTVL.

The chain uses TRBV6-4 and TRBJ2-2; 10 bases agree with TRBD1. Germline V lookup: CDR1 MRHNA, CDR2 SNTAGT. The CDR3 spans 15 residues. The V segment lost 6 bases and the J segment 3 bases; nucleotides outside the gene matches: 4. The CDR3, as DNA: TGTGCCAGCAGCGGAGGGACAGGGGACACCGGGGAGCTGTTTTTT. This sequence encodes CASSGGTGDTGELFF.

This chain connects TRBV19 to TRBJ2-1; 8 nucleotides agree with TRBD2. The CDR3 runs to 18 residues. The V gene's germline CDR1 is LNHDA and CDR2 SQIVND (reference sequence). The V and J ends lost 0 bases and 7 bases, in that order; junction bases with no gene match: 14. The CDR3 region is CASSIDRWRAGVSNEQFF. In DNA form, the CDR3 reads TGTGCCAGTAGTATAGATCGATGGCGAGCGGGAGTTTCTAATGAGCAGTTCTTC.

This CDR3 reads CASSLGRVGYEQYF. The CDR3 DNA follows: TGTGCCAGCAGCTTGGGGAGGGTAGGCTACGAGCAGTACTTC. This chain links TRBV5-6 with TRBJ2-7, with D possibly matching TRBD2 (6 bases). The V end was cut by 0 bases, the J end by 3 bases, with 10 bases between. Germline loops: CDR1 SGHDT, CDR2 YYEEEE. There are 14 residues in the CDR3.

V is TRBV10-1 and J is TRBJ2-5; D remains ambiguous. V lost 1 base and J lost 2, with 8 bases in between. Germline lookup yields CDR1 WNHNN and CDR2 SYGVQD (reference sequence). The CDR3 length is 14 residues. The CDR3, as DNA: TGCGCCAGCAGTGAGTTAACAGAACAAGAGACCCAGTACTTC. Protein: CASSELTEQETQYF.

This clone appeared once. V usage is TRBV5-4 and J usage is TRBJ1-6; D remains unclear. This CDR3 is 13 amino acids long. V shed 0 bases and J shed 8 bases, with 6 bases lying between them. Germline CDR1 and CDR2: SGHNT and YYREEE (reference sequence). The CDR3 is CASSLVVDSPLHF. The CDR3, as DNA: TGTGCCAGCAGCTTGGTCGTCGATTCACCCCTCCACTTT. Full variable domain (rest looked up from reference TRBV5-4 and TRBJ1-6): ETGVTQSPTHLIKTRGQQVTLRCSSQSGHNTVSWYQQALGQGPQFIFQYYREEENGRGNFPPRFSGLQFPNYSSELNVNALELDDSALYLCASSLVVDSPLHFGNGTRLTVT.

The chain combines TRBV25-1 with TRBJ2-3; weak D call: TRBD2 (5 bases). CDR3 length: 15 amino acids. Germline CDR1 MGHDK, CDR2 SYGVNS. V lost 2 bases, J lost 3 bases, and 12 bases lay in between. CDR3 nucleotide sequence: TGTGCCAGCAGTGAAGGCGGGTCGGAGACAGATACGCAGTATTTT. It encodes CASSEGGSETDTQYF.

This chain links TRBV30 with TRBJ1-2; TRBD1 matches 8 bases. The CDR3 contains 14 residues. Germline CDR1 reads GTSNPN; CDR2 reads SVGIG (reference sequence). With V trimmed by 0 bases and J by 8 bases, 8 bases remained unmatched. CDR3 residues: CAWSVPDRGGGYTF. The CDR3 nucleotides read TGTGCCTGGAGTGTCCCCGACAGGGGCGGAGGCTACACCTTC.

V gene TRBV15 combines with J gene TRBJ1-1; 8 nucleotides line up with TRBD1. This CDR3 contains 13 residues. J lost 7 bases, V lost 3 bases, and 4 bases had no gene match. Per germline, CDR1 LNHNV and CDR2 YYDKDF (reference sequence). CDR3 amino acids: CATSSQGTGEAFF. In DNA form, the CDR3 reads TGTGCCACCAGCAGCCAGGGGACAGGTGAAGCTTTCTTT.

This clone occurred once. The chain combines TRBV11-3 with TRBJ2-3; TRBD1 agrees at 8 bases. The CDR3 spans 14 residues. With V trimmed by 6 bases and J by 6 bases, 8 bases remained unmatched. Looked up from germline, CDR1 is SGHNT and CDR2 is YENEEA. CDR3 nucleotides: TGTGCCAGCAGTGTCTCAGGGGGCAGTGATACGCAGTATTTT. Its protein product is CASSVSGGSDTQYF.

V usage is TRBV25-1 and J usage is TRBJ2-1; 11 bases map to TRBD2. With 6 bases clipped from V and 0 bases from J, the junction kept 10 bases outside the gene matches. Germline CDR1 reads MGHDK; CDR2 reads SYGVNS. The CDR3 runs to 18 residues. The DNA of the CDR3 is TGTGCCAGCAGCAAGACTAGCGGGACAGTCGGCTCCTACAATGAGCAGTTCTTC. Protein product: CASSKTSGTVGSYNEQFF.

The rearrangement links TRBV5-4 to TRBJ1-1; D is unresolved. CDR1 and CDR2 from the germline V gene are SGHNT and YYREEE (reference sequence). This CDR3 has 18 residues. The ends were cut back, 4 bases at V and 0 bases at J, with 22 bases in the middle. The DNA of the CDR3 is TGTGCCAGCAGCCCCTATGGTCCCAGTAGCTTCATGAACACTGAAGCTTTCTTT. Translation: CASSPYGPSSFMNTEAFF.

The rearrangement links TRBV29-1 to TRBJ2-7; 7 bases are a match to TRBD1. CDR3 length equals 15 residues. Per germline, CDR1 SQVTM and CDR2 ANQGSEA. V gave up 1 base and J gave up 1 base; unmatched junction bases: 7. DNA for the CDR3: TGCAGCGTTGAAGGGGGGACAGCACCATCCTACGAGCAGTACTTC. Protein product: CSVEGGTAPSYEQYF.

This chain connects TRBV10-3 to TRBJ1-1, with 8 bases aligning to TRBD1. From germline, CDR1 is ENHRY and CDR2 SYGVKD. The CDR3 has 18 amino acids. V was pared by 6 bases and J by 3 bases, with 18 bases of the junction left unmatched. The DNA of the CDR3 is TGTGCCATCAGGGGGCCAGGGGGCCTATCTGCCGGGGACACTGAAGCTTTCTTT. This sequence encodes CAIRGPGGLSAGDTEAFF.

The chain carries TRBV19 and TRBJ1-5; 7 bases match TRBD1. V lost 4 bases to trimming and J lost 7 bases; unmatched junction nucleotides: 10. Germline V gene sequence: CDR1 LNHDA, CDR2 SQIVND (reference sequence). The length of the CDR3 is 15 residues. The CDR3 bases are TGTGCCAGTAGTACGCAAAAGGGGGCTGGACAGCCCCAGCATTTT. Its protein is CASSTQKGAGQPQHF.

V is TRBV11-1 and J is TRBJ1-1; D call uncertain. The CDR3 runs 15 residues. Trimming cost V 5 bases and J 5 bases, with 18 bases left between them. Germline CDR1 and CDR2: SGHAT and FQDESV (reference sequence). The CDR3 sequence: CASSDPSTSGTEAFF. CDR3 DNA: TGTGCCAGCAGCGATCCCAGTACATCGGGTACTGAAGCTTTCTTT.

This chain joins TRBV9 and TRBJ2-1; 15 nucleotides align to TRBD2. Germline V CDR1 and CDR2: SGDLS, YYNGEE. Unmatched junction bases numbered 7, after V lost 4 bases and J lost 8 bases. The CDR3 totals 16 residues. This CDR3 reads CASSRTSGRAHDEQFF. CDR3 DNA sequence: TGTGCCAGCAGCAGGACTAGCGGGAGGGCCCACGATGAGCAGTTCTTC. Full variable domain (rest looked up from reference TRBV9 and TRBJ2-1): DSGVTQTPKHLITATGQRVTLRCSPRSGDLSVYWYQQSLDQGLQFLIQYYNGEERAKGNILERFSAQQFPDLHSELNLSSLELGDSALYFCASSRTSGRAHDEQFFGPGTRLTVL.

The chain couples TRBV6-1 to TRBJ1-3; D is unclear. Germline V lookup: CDR1 MNHNS, CDR2 SASEGT. The CDR3 extends over 15 amino acids. Between the trimmed V and J ends, which lost 2 bases and 5 bases, there was a span of 13 bases. As DNA, the CDR3 is TGTGCCAGCAGTGAAATCGGCCGGGGTAGAAACACCATATATTTT. Translating it yields CASSEIGRGRNTIYF.

This chain joins TRBV19 and TRBJ2-5; 7 positions agree with TRBD1. V shed 7 bases and J 1 base; nucleotides not matched to a gene: 3. The CDR3 is 13 residues long. Germline loops: CDR1 LNHDA, CDR2 SQIVND (reference sequence). The CDR3 loop reads CASNSGGQETQYF. The CDR3, as DNA: TGTGCCAGTAATTCAGGGGGCCAAGAGACCCAGTACTTC.

This clone was seen only a few times. The chain carries TRBV15 and TRBJ2-6; the D gene is possibly TRBD2 (6 bases). V lost 0 bases, J lost 0 bases, and 6 bases lay in between. Germline CDR1 LNHNV, CDR2 YYDKDF (reference sequence). The CDR3 runs to 16 residues. CDR3 DNA: TGTGCCACCAGCAGAGAGCGGGACTCTGGGGCCAACGTCCTGACTTTC. Translation: CATSRERDSGANVLTF.

This CDR3 reads CASSQDMVTGAGYTF. The CDR3 DNA reads as TGTGCCAGCAGCCAAGATATGGTGACAGGGGCTGGCTACACCTTC. The chain carries TRBV14 and TRBJ1-2, with 8 positions matching TRBD1. Unmatched junction bases numbered 7, after V lost 0 bases and J lost 7 bases. The germline gives CDR1 SGHDN, CDR2 FVKESK. CDR3 length: 15 amino acids.

This clone came up once. The chain employs TRBV30 and TRBJ2-1; TRBD2 is a possible D gene (6 bases). The V gene's germline CDR1 is GTSNPN and CDR2 SVGIG (reference sequence). Trimming cost V 4 bases and J 0 bases, with 10 bases left between them. CDR3 length: 14 amino acids. The CDR3 loop is CAWKGAGSYNEQFF. CDR3 nucleotide sequence: TGTGCCTGGAAAGGAGCGGGCTCCTACAATGAGCAGTTCTTC.

The chain joins TRBV6-5 to TRBJ2-3; maybe TRBD2 (6 bases). Trimming removed 6 bases from V and 0 bases from J, with 10 bases in between. The germline V gene encodes CDR1 MNHEY and CDR2 SVGAGI. The CDR3 has 14 amino acids. In nucleotides, the CDR3 is TGTGCCAGCAGCCGCGGGGCTAGCACAGATACGCAGTATTTT. Protein product: CASSRGASTDTQYF.

This rearrangement joins TRBV5-1 to TRBJ2-5; 7 bases line up with TRBD2. Germline V CDR1 and CDR2: SGHRS, YFSETQ. There are 15 residues in the CDR3. The trim removed 3 bases at V and 2 bases at J, leaving 7 bases unmatched. CDR3 sequence reads: CASSSATSWQETQYF. The CDR3 bases are TGCGCCAGCAGCTCAGCGACTAGCTGGCAAGAGACCCAGTACTTC.